This TCR beta chain stems from a study of PD-L1 blockade in urothelial cancer. Study summary: Analyses used blood from 3 weeks (second dose) and 6 weeks after treatment start.

Germline assignment: CDR1 LGHNA and CDR2 YSLEER. The CDR3 is 15 residues long. The V end was cut by 4 bases, the J end by 6 bases, with 16 bases between. Described time point: peripheral blood 6 weeks after treatment start. Each patient contributed between 1 and 8 total time points of blood mononuclear cells, pretreatment and during treatment. Using immunoSEQ multiplex PCR, the repertoire was profiled, and TCRdb retains in-frame clones only, with some absent. This table holds around 120,000 clones, around 89% found once. The TCR sequence derives from a man in his sixties with urothelial cancer. The sequences come from PBMCs, collected around atezolizumab (anti-PD-L1) treatment. This chain uses TRBV4-3 with TRBJ2-4, with D tentatively TRBD1 (6 bases). The CDR3 nucleotides read TGCGCCAGCAGCCCAGCTCGGACAGCCGGAAACATTCAGTACTTC. The encoded protein is CASSPARTAGNIQYF.